A single sample is the source of the 7 T cell receptor beta chains below, sequenced in a study of blood T cell repertoires in COVID-19. Clones were sequenced by immunoSEQ multiplex PCR, and TCRdb holds only the in-frame ones, with some missing. The sample yields approximately 200,000 clones, roughly 80% seen once. Sequences were obtained from PBMCs or T cells enriched from blood (not recorded which). These receptors all stem from a man aged 35 to 55 who had recovered from COVID-19.

V is TRBV20-1 and J is TRBJ2-7, with 8 bases lining up with TRBD1. In germline, CDR1 is DFQATT, CDR2 SNEGSKA (reference sequence). Trimming at V came to 3 bases and at J to 0 bases, leaving 4 bases not matched to a gene. The CDR3 sequence is 14 residues long. The CDR3 loop reads CSASRGQDSYEQYF. DNA for the CDR3: TGCAGTGCTAGTCGGGGACAGGACTCCTACGAGCAGTACTTC.

The chain carries TRBV5-1 and TRBJ1-3, with D possibly TRBD1 on 5 matching bases. The CDR3 runs 14 residues. Trimming removed 6 bases at V and 4 bases at J, with 14 bases between. Looked up from germline, CDR1 is SGHRS and CDR2 is YFSETQ. The CDR3 loop reads CASKVGGYGNTIYF. Here the CDR3 DNA reads TGCGCCAGCAAGGTCGGGGGATACGGAAACACCATATATTTT.

The chain recombines TRBV5-1 with TRBJ2-2, with 7 positions matching TRBD2. The CDR3 has 15 residues. Germline V gene data show CDR1 as SGHRS and CDR2 as YFSETQ. V shed 2 bases and J 6 bases; nucleotides not matched to a gene: 7. The CDR3 DNA follows: TGCGCCAGCAGCTTCGCGGGAGAGGGATCCGGGGAGCTGTTTTTT. Protein product: CASSFAGEGSGELFF.

The gene calls are TRBV7-2 and TRBJ2-5; D perhaps matches TRBD2 (6 bases). In germline, CDR1 is SGHTA, CDR2 FQGNSA. There are 13 residues in the CDR3. V lost 7 bases, J lost 2 bases, and 11 bases lay in between. CDR3 sequence (DNA): TGTGCCAGCAACCGGGACTTTCAAGAGACCCAGTACTTC. This translates into CASNRDFQETQYF.

CDR3 protein: CSVEEEAPGSYEQYF. The CDR3 nucleotides read TGCAGCGTTGAAGAAGAGGCCCCCGGTTCCTACGAGCAGTACTTC. The chain links TRBV29-1 to TRBJ2-7, with D unresolved. V lost 0 bases, J lost 1 base, and 13 bases lay in between. CDR3 length equals 15 residues. The germline V gene has CDR1 SQVTM and CDR2 ANQGSEA.

The rearrangement uses TRBV9 and TRBJ1-2; no clear D gene. The V gene's germline CDR1 is SGDLS and CDR2 YYNGEE. This CDR3 has 12 residues. V was clipped by 4 bases and J by 7 bases, with 11 bases between them. The CDR3 bases are TGTGCCAGCAGCTCGACTAGTCGTGGCTACACCTTC. The encoded protein is CASSSTSRGYTF.

The chain recombines TRBV28 with TRBJ2-7, with TRBD2 matching over 9 bases. The germline V gene encodes CDR1 MDHEN and CDR2 SYDVKM. CDR3 length: 14 residues. V dropped 9 bases and J dropped 6; count of bases not matched to a gene: 12. The CDR3 DNA sequence: TGTGCCAGTTTAAAGGCTAGCGGGGCTTTCGAGCAGTACTTC. Translating gives CASLKASGAFEQYF.